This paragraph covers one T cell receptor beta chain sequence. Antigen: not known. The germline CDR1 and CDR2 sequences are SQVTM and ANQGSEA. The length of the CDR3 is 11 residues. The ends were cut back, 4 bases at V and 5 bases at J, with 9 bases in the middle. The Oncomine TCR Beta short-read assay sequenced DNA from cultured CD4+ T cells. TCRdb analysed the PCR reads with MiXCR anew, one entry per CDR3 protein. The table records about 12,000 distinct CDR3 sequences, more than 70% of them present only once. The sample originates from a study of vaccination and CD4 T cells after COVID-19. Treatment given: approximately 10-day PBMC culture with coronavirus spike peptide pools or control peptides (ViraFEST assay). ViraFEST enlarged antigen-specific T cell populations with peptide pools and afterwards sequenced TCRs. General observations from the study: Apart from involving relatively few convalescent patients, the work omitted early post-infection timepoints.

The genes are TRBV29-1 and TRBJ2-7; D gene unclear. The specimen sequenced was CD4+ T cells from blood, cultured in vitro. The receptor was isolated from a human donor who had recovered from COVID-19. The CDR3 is CSVVSGHEQYF. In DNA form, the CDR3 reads TGCAGCGTTGTATCGGGCCACGAGCAGTACTTC.